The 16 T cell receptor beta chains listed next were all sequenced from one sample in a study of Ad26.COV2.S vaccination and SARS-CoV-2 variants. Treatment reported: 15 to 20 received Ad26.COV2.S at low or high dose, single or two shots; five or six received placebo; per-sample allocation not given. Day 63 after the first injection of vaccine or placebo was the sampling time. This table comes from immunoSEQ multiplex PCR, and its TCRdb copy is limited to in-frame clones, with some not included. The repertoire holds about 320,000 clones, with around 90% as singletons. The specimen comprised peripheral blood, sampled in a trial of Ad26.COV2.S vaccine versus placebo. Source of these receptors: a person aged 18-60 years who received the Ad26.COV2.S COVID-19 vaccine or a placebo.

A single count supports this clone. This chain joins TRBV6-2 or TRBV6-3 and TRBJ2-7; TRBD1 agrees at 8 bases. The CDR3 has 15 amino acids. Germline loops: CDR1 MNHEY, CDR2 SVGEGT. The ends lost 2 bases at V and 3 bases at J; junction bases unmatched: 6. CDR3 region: CASSYPGTGVYEQYF. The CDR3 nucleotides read TGTGCCAGCAGTTACCCCGGGACAGGAGTCTACGAGCAGTACTTC.

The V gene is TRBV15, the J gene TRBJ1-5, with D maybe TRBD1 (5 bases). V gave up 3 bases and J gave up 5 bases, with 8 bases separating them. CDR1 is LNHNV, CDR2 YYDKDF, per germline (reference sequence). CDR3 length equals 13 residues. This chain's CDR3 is CATSSTQDQPQHF. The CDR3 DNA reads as TGTGCCACCAGCAGCACACAGGATCAGCCCCAGCATTTT.

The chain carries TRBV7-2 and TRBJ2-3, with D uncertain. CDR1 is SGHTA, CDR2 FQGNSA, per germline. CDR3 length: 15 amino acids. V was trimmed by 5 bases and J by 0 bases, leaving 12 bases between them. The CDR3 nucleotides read TGTGCCAGCAGCCTATTACCGGCTAGCACAGATACGCAGTATTTT. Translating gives CASSLLPASTDTQYF.

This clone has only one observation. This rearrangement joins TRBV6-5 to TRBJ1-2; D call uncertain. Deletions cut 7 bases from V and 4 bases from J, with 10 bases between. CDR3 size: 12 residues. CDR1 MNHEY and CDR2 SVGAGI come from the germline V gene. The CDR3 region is CASTGEGYGYTF. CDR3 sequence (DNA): TGTGCCAGCACTGGGGAGGGCTATGGCTACACCTTC.

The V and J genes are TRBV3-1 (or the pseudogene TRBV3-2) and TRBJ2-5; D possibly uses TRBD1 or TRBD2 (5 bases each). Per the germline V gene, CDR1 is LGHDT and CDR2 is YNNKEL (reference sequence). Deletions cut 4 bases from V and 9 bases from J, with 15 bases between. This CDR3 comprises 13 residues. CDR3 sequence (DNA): TGTGCCAGCAGCCGAGGGGACCTCCCAGCCCAGTACTTC. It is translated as CASSRGDLPAQYF.

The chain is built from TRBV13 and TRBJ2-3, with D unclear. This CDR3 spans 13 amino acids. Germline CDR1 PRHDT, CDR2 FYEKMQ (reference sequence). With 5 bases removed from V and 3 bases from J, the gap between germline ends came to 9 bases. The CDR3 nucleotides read TGTGCCAGCAGCCTCCCGGGTACAGATACGCAGTATTTT. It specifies CASSLPGTDTQYF.

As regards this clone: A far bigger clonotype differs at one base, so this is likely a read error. CDR3 DNA sequence: TGTGCCAGCAGCTTATACAGGGGCACTGAAGCTTTCTTT. Its protein is CASSLYRGTEAFF. The genes are TRBV13 and TRBJ1-1, with 7 bases matching TRBD1. Germline CDR1 is PRHDT and CDR2 is FYEKMQ (reference sequence). Trimming removed 2 bases from V and 4 bases from J; junction bases left unmatched: 1. The CDR3 totals 13 residues.

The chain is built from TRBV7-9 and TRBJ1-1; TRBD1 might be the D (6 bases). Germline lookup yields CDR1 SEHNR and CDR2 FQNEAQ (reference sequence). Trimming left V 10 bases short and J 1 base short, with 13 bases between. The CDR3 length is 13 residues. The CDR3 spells CATDRQENTEAFF. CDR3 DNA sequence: TGTGCCACGGATAGACAGGAGAACACTGAAGCTTTCTTT.

CDR3 in DNA: TGCGCCAGCAGCCAAGGGGCCAGCGGGGCAGGGGTAGGGACCCAGTACTTC. It encodes CASSQGASGAGVGTQYF. This rearrangement joins TRBV4-3 to TRBJ2-5; tentatively, D is TRBD2 (7 bases). The germline CDR1 and CDR2 sequences are LGHNA and YSLEER. V lost 1 base, J lost 7 bases, and 22 bases lay in between. The CDR3 totals 17 residues.

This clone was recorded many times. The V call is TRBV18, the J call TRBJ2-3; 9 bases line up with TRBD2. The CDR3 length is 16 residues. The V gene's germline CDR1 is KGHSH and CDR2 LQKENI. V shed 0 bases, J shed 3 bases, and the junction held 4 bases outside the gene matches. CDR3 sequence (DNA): TGTGCCAGCTCACCACCTCTAGCGGGGCTAACAGATACGCAGTATTTT. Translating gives CASSPPLAGLTDTQYF.

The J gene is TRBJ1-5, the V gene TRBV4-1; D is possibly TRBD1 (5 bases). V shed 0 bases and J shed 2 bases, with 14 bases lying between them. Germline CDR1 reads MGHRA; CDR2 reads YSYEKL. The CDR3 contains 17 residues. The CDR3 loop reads CASSQDGVGGGNQPQHF. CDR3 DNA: TGCGCCAGCAGCCAAGACGGAGTCGGGGGGGGCAATCAGCCCCAGCATTTT.

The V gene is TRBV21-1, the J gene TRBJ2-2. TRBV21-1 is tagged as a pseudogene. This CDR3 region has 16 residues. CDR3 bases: TGTGCCAGCAGCAAATTGGGGACGGACGGCACCGGGGAGCTGTTTTTT. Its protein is CASSKLGTDGTGELFF.

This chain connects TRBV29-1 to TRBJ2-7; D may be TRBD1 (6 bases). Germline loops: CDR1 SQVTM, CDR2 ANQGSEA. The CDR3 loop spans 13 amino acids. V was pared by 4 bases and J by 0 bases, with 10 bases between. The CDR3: CSVGRGDSYEQYF. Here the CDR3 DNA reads TGCAGCGTTGGCAGGGGCGACTCCTACGAGCAGTACTTC.

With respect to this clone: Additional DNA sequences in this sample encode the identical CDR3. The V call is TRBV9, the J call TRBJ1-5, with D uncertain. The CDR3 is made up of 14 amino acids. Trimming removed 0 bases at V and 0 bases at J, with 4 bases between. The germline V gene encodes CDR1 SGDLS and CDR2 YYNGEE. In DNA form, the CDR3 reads TGTGCCAGCAGCGTAGAGGGTAGCAATCAGCCCCAGCATTTT. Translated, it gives CASSVEGSNQPQHF.

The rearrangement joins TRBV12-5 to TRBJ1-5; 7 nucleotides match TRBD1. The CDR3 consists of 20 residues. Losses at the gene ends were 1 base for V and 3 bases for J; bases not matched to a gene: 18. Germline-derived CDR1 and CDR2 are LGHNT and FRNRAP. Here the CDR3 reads CASGLGVQGLVTPSNQPQHF. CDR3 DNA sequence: TGTGCTAGTGGTTTGGGTGTACAGGGGCTCGTAACCCCGTCCAATCAGCCCCAGCATTTT.

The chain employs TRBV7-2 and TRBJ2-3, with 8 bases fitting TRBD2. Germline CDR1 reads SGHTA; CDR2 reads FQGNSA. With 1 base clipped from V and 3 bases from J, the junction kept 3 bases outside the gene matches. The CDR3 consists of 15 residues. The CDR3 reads CASSLGRGGTDTQYF. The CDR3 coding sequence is TGTGCCAGCAGCTTAGGTCGGGGGGGGACAGATACGCAGTATTTT.